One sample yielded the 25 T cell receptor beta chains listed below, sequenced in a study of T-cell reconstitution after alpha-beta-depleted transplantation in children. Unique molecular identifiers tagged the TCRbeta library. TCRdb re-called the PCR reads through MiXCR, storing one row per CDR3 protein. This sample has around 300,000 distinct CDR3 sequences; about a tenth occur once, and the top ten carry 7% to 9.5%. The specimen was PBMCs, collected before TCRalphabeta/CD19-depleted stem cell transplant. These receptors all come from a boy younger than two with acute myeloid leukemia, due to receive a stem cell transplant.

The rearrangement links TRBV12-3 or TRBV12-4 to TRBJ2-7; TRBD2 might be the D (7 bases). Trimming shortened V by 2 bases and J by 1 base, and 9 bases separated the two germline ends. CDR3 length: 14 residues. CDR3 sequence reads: CASSLRGASYEQYF. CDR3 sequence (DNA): TGTGCCAGCAGTTTACGGGGGGCTTCCTACGAGCAGTACTTC.

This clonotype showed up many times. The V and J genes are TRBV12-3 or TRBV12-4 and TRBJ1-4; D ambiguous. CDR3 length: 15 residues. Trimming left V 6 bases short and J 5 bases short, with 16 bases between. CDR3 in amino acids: CASRGLSSPNEKLFF. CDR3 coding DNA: TGTGCCAGCAGGGGATTATCCTCCCCGAATGAAAAACTGTTTTTT.

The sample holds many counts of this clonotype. CDR3 protein: CSARPPGMSYGYTF. CDR3 coding DNA: TGCAGTGCTAGGCCTCCGGGAATGAGCTATGGCTACACCTTC. The chain recombines TRBV20-1 with TRBJ1-2; the D is unclear. The length of the CDR3 is 14 residues. Trimming stripped 3 bases from V and 4 bases from J, with 15 bases between. Germline loops: CDR1 DFQATT, CDR2 SNEGSKA (reference sequence).

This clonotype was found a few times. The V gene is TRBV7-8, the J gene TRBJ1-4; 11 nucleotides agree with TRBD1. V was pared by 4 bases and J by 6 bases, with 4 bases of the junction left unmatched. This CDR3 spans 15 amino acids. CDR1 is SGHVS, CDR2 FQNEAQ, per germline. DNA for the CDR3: TGTGCCAGCAGCTGGGGGACAGGGGGAGATGAAAAACTGTTTTTT. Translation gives CASSWGTGGDEKLFF. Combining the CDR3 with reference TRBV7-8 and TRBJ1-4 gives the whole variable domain GAGVSQSPRYKVAKRGQDVALRCDPISGHVSLFWYQQALGQGPEFLTYFQNEAQLDKSGLPSDRFFAERPEGSVSTLKIQRTQQEDSAVYLCASSWGTGGDEKLFFGSGTQLSVL.

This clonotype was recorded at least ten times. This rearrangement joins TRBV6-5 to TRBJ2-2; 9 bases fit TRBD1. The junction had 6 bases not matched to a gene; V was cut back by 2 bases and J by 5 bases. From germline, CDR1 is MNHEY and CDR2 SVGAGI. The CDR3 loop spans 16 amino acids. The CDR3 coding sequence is TGTGCCAGCAGTTACCCCGGGACAGGGAGAACCGGGGAGCTGTTTTTT. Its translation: CASSYPGTGRTGELFF.

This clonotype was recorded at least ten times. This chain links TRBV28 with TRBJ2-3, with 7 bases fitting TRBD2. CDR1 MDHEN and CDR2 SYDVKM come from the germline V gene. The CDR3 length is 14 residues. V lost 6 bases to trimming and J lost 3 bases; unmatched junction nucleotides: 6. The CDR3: CASRESGTTDTQYF. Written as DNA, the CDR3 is TGTGCCAGCAGGGAAAGCGGGACTACAGATACGCAGTATTTT.

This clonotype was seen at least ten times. CDR3 loop: CSAPGHSFYEQYF. CDR3 nucleotides: TGCAGTGCCCCGGGGCATTCCTTCTACGAGCAGTACTTC. The chain employs TRBV20-1 and TRBJ2-7; possibly TRBD1 or TRBD2 for D (5 bases each). This CDR3 has 13 amino acids. Looked up from germline, CDR1 is DFQATT and CDR2 is SNEGSKA (reference sequence). V lost 6 bases and J lost 3, with 15 bases in between.

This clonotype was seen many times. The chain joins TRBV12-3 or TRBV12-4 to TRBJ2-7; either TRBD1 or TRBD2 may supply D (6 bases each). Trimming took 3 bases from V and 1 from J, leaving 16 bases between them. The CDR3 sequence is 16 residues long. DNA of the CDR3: TGTGCCAGCAGTTTCCCGCGGGACACGGGATCCTACGAGCAGTACTTC. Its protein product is CASSFPRDTGSYEQYF.

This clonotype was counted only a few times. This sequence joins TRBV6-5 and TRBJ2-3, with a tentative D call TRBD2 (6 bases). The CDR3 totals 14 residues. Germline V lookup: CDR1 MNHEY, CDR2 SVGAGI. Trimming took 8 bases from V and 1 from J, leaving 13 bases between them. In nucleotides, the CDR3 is TGTGCCAGCCACAGGTGGGAGGGCACAGATACGCAGTATTTT. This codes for CASHRWEGTDTQYF.

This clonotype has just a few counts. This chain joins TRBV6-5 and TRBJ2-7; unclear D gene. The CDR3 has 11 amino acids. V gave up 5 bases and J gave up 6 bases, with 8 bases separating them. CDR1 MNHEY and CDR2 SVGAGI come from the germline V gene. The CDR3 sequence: CASSENTEQYF. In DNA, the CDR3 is TGTGCCAGCAGTGAAAACACCGAGCAGTACTTC.

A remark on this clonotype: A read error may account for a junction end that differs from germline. CDR3 in DNA: TGTGTCAGCAGCATTGGACTAGCGGGGTCCACAGATACGCAGTATTTT. This codes for CVSSIGLAGSTDTQYF. The chain couples TRBV7-9 to TRBJ2-3; 12 nucleotides agree with TRBD2. The V gene's germline CDR1 is SEHNR and CDR2 FQNEAQ (reference sequence). The CDR3 consists of 16 residues. Drawing the rest from reference TRBV7-9 and TRBJ2-3, the complete variable domain is DTGVSQNPRHKITKRGQNVTFRCDPISEHNRLYWYRQTLGQGPEFLTYFQNEAQLEKSRLLSDRFSAERPKGSFSTLEIQRTEQGDSAMYLCVSSIGLAGSTDTQYFGPGTRLTVL.

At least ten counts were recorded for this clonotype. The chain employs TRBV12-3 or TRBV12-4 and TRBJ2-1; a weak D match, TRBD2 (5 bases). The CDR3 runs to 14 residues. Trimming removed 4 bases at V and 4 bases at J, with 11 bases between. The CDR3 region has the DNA TGTGCCAGCAGTTCCCAGCGGAGTTACAATGAGCAGTTCTTC. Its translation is CASSSQRSYNEQFF.

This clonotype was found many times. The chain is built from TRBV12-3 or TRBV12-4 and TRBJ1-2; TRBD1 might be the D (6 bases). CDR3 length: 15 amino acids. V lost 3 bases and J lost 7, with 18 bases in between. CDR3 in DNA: TGTGCCAGCAGTTTGGACCCGAAGACAGGCAGTGGCTACACCTTC. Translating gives CASSLDPKTGSGYTF.

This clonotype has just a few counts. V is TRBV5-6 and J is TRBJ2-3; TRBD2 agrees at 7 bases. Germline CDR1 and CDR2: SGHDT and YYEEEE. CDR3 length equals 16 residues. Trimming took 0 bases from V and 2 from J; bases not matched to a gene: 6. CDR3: CASSLGRLAYTDTQYF. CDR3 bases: TGTGCCAGCAGCTTGGGCCGACTAGCCTACACAGATACGCAGTATTTT.

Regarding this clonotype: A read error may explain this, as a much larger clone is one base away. CDR3 DNA: TGCACCAGCAGCCAAGATACGGTAGTTGAGACCCAGTACTTC. Amino acids: CTSSQDTVVETQYF. The rearrangement joins TRBV4-1 to TRBJ2-5, with D unclear. Germline V CDR1 and CDR2: MGHRA, YSYEKL. The CDR3 extends over 14 amino acids.

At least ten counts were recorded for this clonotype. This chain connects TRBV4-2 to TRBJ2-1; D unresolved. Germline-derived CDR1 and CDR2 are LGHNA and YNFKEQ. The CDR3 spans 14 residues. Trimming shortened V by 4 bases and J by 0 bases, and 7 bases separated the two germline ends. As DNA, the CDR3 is TGTGCCAGCAGCCCTAGGGTCTCCTACAATGAGCAGTTCTTC. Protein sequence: CASSPRVSYNEQFF.

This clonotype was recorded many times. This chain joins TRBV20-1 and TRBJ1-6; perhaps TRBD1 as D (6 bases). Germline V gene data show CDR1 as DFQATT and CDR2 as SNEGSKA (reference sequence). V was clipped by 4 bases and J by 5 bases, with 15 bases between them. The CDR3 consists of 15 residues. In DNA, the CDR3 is TGCAGTGCTAACCCCAGGGGTAGGGATAATTCACCCCTCCACTTT. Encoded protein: CSANPRGRDNSPLHF.

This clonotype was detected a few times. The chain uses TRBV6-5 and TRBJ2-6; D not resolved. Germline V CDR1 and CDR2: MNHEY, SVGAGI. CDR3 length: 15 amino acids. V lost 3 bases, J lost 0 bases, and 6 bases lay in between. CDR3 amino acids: CASSYGYSGANVLTF. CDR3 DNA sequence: TGTGCCAGCAGTTATGGTTACTCTGGGGCCAACGTCCTGACTTTC.

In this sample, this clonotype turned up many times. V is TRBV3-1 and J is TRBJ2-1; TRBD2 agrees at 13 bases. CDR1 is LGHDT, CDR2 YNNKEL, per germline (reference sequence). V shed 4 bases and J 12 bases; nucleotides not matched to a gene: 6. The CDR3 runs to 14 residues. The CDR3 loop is CASSLGLAGVGQFF. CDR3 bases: TGTGCCAGCAGCCTCGGACTAGCGGGAGTCGGGCAGTTCTTC.

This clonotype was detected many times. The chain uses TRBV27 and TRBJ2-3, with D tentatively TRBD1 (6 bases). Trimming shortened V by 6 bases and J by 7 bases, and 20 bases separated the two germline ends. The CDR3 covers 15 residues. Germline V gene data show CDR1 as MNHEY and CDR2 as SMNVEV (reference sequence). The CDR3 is CASSSDRIKVNTQYF. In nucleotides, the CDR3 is TGTGCCAGCAGCTCTGACAGGATAAAAGTAAATACGCAGTATTTT.

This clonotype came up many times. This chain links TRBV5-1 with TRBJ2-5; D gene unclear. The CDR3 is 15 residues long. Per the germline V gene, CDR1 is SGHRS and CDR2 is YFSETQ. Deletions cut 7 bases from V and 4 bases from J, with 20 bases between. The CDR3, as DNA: TGCGCCAGCTGTTCCGTCCCAGAGGTGGGAGAGACCCAGTACTTC. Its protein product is CASCSVPEVGETQYF.

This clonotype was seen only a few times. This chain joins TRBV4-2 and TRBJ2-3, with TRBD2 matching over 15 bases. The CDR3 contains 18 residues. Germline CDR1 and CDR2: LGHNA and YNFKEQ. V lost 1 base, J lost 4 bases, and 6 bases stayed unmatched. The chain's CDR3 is CASSQAPGLAGGPDTQYF. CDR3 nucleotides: TGTGCCAGCAGCCAAGCTCCGGGACTAGCGGGAGGTCCAGATACGCAGTATTTT.

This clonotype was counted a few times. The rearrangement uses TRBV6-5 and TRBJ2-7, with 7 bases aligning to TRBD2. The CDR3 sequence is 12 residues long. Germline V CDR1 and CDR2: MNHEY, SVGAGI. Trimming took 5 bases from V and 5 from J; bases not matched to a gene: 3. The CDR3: CASSQTSDEQYF. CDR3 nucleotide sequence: TGTGCCAGCAGTCAAACTAGCGACGAGCAGTACTTC.

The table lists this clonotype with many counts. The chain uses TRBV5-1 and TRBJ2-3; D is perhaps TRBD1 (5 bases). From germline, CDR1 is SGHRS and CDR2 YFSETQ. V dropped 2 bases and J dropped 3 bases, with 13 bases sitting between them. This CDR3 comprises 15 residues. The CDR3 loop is CASSLRGARTDTQYF. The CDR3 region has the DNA TGCGCCAGCAGCTTAAGGGGCGCGAGGACAGATACGCAGTATTTT.

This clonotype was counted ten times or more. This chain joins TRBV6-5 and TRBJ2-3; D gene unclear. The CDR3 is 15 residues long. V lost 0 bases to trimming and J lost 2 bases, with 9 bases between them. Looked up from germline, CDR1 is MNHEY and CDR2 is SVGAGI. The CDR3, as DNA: TGTGCCAGCAGTTACTCGGGCCGACTCACAGATACGCAGTATTTT. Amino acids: CASSYSGRLTDTQYF.